This T cell receptor (beta chain) was observed in a study of T cell responses to AZD1222 COVID-19 vaccine. Trimming shortened V by 8 bases and J by 0 bases, and 7 bases separated the two germline ends. The CDR3 length is 13 residues. Germline V gives CDR1 SEHNR, CDR2 FQNEAQ (reference sequence). Measured with immunoSEQ multiplex PCR; TCRdb has only the in-frame clones, and not every one. This sample carries around 120,000 clones, 88% of them seen once, and the ten largest clones take around 19%. The clonotype was recovered from an adult in good health. The sample consisted of peripheral blood, taken on day 0 of MenACWY control vaccination. The chain joins TRBV7-9 to TRBJ2-2; D is undetermined. This chain's CDR3 is CASGRANTGELFF. For the CDR3, the DNA is TGTGCCAGCGGCCGGGCGAACACCGGGGAGCTGTTTTTT.